The T cell receptor (beta chain) under discussion was sequenced for a study of OX40 agonist ivuxolimab in advanced cancers. General notes on the study: Ivuxolimab was an agonistic, fully human IgG2 monoclonal antibody directed against OX40 (CD134), a costimulatory receptor. Intravenous ivuxolimab was administered to patients every 2 weeks at six dose levels: 0.01, 0.1, 0.3, 1.5, 3 and 10 mg/kg. Of the 50 to 55 patients in dose escalation, 19 had hepatocellular carcinoma, some 15 had melanoma, 9 had renal cell carcinoma and 9 had head and neck cancer. The dose-escalation cohort was approximately 83% male with a mean age of roughly 60 years, ranging from roughly 23 to 79. Prior anti-PD-1, anti-PD-L1 or anti-CTLA-4 therapy was permitted, and 30% to 45% of dose-escalation patients had received checkpoint inhibitors. Partial responses were achieved by three dose-escalation patients, of whom one had hepatocellular carcinoma and two had cutaneous melanoma. The point of sequencing TCRbeta in the periphery was to test whether ivuxolimab changed TCR sequence diversity and drove clonal T-cell expansion. The paper covers the monotherapy dose-escalation part of the phase I ivuxolimab trial, which included N ≈ 50 patients.

The paper as a whole reports these results and caveats: In partial responders in the 0.1-3.0 mg/kg groups, normalized peripheral clonal expansion was found to be among the lowest, especially among CD8+ T cells. Low levels of normalized T-cell clonal expansion were also shown by some nonresponding patients. After ivuxolimab, more expanded clones were found on average in CD8+ T cells than in CD4+ T cells. Antigen specificity was not determined for the clonally expanded peripheral T cells. At doses of 0.1 to 3.0 mg/kg, clonal expansion of both CD4+ and CD8+ blood T cells was observed from baseline to week 6.

For sequencing of the TCRbeta CDR3 region, genomic DNA was extracted from the sorted cells. The immunoSEQ Assay was used to sequence the TCRbeta CDR3 regions. TCRdb holds this immuneACCESS table with in-frame rearrangements only. Some clones are missing; in checked studies, unresolved V genes explain under half, and the rest has no known cause. Present in this sample are roughly 51,000 clones, around 89% of which were seen just once. Of the sample, around 1.5% is held by the ten largest clones. The germline V gene sets CDR1 to MDHEN and CDR2 to SYDVKM. CDR3 length: 13 amino acids, cysteine to phenylalanine. The sequence is cut down to CDR3 DNA, 39 bases in frame from base 1. From V the trimming removes 7 bases and from J it removes 6 bases, while the gene matches leave 8 bases of the junction unaccounted for. This clone was picked up one time. Its antigen remains undetermined. There are no base qualities to consult, and no much larger clone falls within one base.

The trial excluded patients who had a history of autoimmune disease or were on systemic immunosuppression. Peripheral blood for TCR sequencing was drawn from every dose cohort at baseline, at cycle 4 day 1 and at cycle 7 day 1. The samples were taken from a phase I, first-in-human, multicenter, open-label dose-escalation trial of ivuxolimab. Adults with locally advanced or metastatic melanoma, renal cell, hepatocellular, or head and neck squamous cell carcinoma were enrolled in the trial. CD4+ and CD8+ T cells were sorted separately from peripheral blood before TCR sequencing. This material consisted of CD4+ or CD8+ T cells sorted from blood, taken in a trial of the OX40 agonist ivuxolimab. This receptor was taken from an adult with an advanced solid tumor such as melanoma, head and neck, liver or kidney cancer. The chain uses TRBV28 and TRBJ1-1; 7 central bases correspond to TRBD1. The DNA reads as follows: TGTGCCAGCACCCCGGGACAGATCGCTGAAGCTTTCTTT. This yields the protein CASTPGQIAEAFF.